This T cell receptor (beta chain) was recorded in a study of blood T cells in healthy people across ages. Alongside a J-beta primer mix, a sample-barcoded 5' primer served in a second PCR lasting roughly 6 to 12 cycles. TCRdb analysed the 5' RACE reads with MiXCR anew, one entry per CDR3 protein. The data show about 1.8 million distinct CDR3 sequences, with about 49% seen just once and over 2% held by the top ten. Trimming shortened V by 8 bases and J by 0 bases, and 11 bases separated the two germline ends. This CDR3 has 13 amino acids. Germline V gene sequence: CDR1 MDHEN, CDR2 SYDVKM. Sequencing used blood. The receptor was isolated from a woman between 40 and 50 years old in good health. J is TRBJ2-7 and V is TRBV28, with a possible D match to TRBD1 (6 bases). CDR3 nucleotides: TGTGCCAGCGGACAGCCGAGCTCCTACGAGCAGTACTTC. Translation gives CASGQPSSYEQYF. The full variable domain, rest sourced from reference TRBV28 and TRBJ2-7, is DVKVTQSSRYLVKRTGEKVFLECVQDMDHENMFWYRQDPGLGLRLIYFSYDVKMKEKGDIPEGYSVSREKKERFSLILESASTNQTSMYLCASGQPSSYEQYFGPGTRLTVT.